The following is a T cell receptor (beta chain) sequence with its context. The data are from a study of blood T cell repertoires in COVID-19. For the study at large: PBMCs, B-cell-depleted T cells, or T cells were the source of the cDNA or gDNA that made up the material.

Trimming cost V 4 bases and J 7 bases; bases outside gene matches: 4. From germline, CDR1 is SGHTA and CDR2 FQGTGA. There are 13 residues in the CDR3. Assay: immunoSEQ multiplex PCR; the TCRdb copy retains only in-frame clones and omits some. The repertoire holds 80,000 or so clones, 80% seen once, with 4% to 6% in the top ten. Sequencing was carried out using peripheral blood. The source of this sequence is a woman in her 70s with acute or convalescent COVID-19. The V and J genes are TRBV7-3 and TRBJ2-1, with 7 bases matching TRBD2. The CDR3 is CASSSSGGNEQFF. The CDR3, as DNA: TGTGCCAGCAGCTCTAGCGGAGGGAATGAGCAGTTCTTC.